The present T cell receptor beta chain was sequenced within a study of cytomegalovirus exposure and HLA in healthy donors. Regarding the study as a whole: In vitro data verified three CMV-associated chains as specific for CMV antigens.

Trimming cost V 0 bases and J 4 bases, with 9 bases left between them. The CDR3 sequence is 14 residues long. Germline CDR1 is WNHNN and CDR2 is SYGVQD (reference sequence). With respect to this clone: Its antigen is currently unknown.

Repertoires were generated with immunoSEQ multiplex PCR, while TCRdb's copy carries only in-frame clones and drops some. The sample yields around 300,000 clones, roughly 90% seen once. The genes are TRBV10-1 and TRBJ2-5, with D possibly being TRBD1 (5 bases). This clonotype was sampled from a woman younger than 35 in good health and CMV-seronegative. Sequencing input: PBMCs. As DNA, the CDR3 is TGCGCCAGCAGTGAGTCGCGCAGGGCAGAGACCCAGTACTTC. Residues: CASSESRRAETQYF.